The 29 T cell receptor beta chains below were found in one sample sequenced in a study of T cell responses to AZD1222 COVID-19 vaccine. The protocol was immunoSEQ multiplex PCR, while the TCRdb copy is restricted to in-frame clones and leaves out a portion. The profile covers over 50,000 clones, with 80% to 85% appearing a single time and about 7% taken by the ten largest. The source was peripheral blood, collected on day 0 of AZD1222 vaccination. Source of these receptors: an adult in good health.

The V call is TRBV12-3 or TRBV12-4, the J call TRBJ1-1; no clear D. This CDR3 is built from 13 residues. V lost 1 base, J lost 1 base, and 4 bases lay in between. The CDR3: CASSLGENTEAFF. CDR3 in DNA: TGTGCCAGCAGTTTAGGGGAGAACACTGAAGCTTTCTTT.

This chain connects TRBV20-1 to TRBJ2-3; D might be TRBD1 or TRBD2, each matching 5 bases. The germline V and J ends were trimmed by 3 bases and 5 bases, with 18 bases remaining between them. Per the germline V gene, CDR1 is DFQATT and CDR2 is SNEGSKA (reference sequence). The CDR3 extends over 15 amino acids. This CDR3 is CSASRADRGEDTQYF. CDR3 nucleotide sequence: TGCAGTGCTAGTAGGGCAGACCGAGGGGAAGATACGCAGTATTTT.

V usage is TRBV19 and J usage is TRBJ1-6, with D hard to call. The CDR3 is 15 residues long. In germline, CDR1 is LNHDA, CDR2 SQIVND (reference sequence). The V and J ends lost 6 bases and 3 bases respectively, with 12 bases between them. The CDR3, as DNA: TGTGCCAGTAGCGTTATAGGTGTCTATAATTCACCCCTCCACTTT. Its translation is CASSVIGVYNSPLHF.

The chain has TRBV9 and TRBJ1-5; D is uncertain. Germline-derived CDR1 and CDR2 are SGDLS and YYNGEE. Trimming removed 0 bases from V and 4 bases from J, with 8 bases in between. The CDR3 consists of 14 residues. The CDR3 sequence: CASSVGPENQPQHF. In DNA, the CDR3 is TGTGCCAGCAGCGTAGGGCCAGAGAATCAGCCCCAGCATTTT.

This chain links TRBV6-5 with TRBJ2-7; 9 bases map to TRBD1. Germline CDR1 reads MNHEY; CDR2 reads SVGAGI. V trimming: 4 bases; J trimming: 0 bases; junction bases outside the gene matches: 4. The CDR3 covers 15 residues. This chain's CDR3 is CASSSPGQGSYEQYF. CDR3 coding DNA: TGTGCCAGCAGTTCTCCGGGACAGGGCTCCTACGAGCAGTACTTC.

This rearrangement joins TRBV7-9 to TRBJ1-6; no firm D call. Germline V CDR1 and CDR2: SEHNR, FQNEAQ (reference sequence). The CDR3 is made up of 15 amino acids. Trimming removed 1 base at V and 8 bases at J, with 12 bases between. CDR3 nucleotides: TGTGCCAGCAGCTTAGGTGGCGGCCGGGATTCACCCCTCCACTTT. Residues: CASSLGGGRDSPLHF.

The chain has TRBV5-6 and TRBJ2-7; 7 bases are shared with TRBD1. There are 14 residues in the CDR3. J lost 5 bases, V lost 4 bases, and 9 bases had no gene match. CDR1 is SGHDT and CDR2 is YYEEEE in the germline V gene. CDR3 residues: CASSRTGGRNEQYF. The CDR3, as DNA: TGTGCCAGCAGCCGGACAGGCGGCCGAAACGAGCAGTACTTC.

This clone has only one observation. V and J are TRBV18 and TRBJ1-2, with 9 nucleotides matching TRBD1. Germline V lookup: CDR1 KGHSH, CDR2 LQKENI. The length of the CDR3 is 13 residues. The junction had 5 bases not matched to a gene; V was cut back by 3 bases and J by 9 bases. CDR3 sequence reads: CASSPRQGDRYTF. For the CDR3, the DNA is TGTGCCAGCTCACCTAGACAGGGGGATCGCTACACCTTC.

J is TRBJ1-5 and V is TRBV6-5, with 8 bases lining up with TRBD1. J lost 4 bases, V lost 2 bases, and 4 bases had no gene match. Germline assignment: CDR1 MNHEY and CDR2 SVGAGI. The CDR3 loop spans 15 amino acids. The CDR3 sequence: CASSYRGQVNQPQHF. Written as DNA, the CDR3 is TGTGCCAGCAGTTACAGGGGACAGGTAAATCAGCCCCAGCATTTT.

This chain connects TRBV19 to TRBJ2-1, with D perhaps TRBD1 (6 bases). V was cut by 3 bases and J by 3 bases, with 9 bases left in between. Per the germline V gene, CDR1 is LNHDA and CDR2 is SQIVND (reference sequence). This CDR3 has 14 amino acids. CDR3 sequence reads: CASSIPTGYNEQFF. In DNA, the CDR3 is TGTGCCAGTAGTATCCCGACAGGCTACAATGAGCAGTTCTTC.

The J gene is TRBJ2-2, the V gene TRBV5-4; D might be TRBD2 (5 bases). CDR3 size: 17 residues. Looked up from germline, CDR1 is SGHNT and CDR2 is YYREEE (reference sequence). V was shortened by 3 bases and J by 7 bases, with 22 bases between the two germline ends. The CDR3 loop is CASSSLSQSFGVGELFF. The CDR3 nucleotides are TGTGCCAGCAGCTCCCTTTCCCAAAGCTTCGGGGTCGGGGAGCTGTTTTTT.

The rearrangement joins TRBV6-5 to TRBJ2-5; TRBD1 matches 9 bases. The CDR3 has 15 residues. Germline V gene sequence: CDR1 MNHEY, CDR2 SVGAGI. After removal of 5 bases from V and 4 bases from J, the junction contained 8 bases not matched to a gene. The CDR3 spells CASSNMPDRGETQYF. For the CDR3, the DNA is TGTGCCAGCAGTAACATGCCGGACAGGGGAGAGACCCAGTACTTC.

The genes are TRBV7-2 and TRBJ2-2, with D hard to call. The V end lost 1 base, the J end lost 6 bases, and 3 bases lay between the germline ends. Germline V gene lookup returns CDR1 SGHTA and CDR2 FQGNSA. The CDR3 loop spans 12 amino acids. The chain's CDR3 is CASSLVPGELFF. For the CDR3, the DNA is TGTGCCAGCAGCTTAGTCCCCGGGGAGCTGTTTTTT.

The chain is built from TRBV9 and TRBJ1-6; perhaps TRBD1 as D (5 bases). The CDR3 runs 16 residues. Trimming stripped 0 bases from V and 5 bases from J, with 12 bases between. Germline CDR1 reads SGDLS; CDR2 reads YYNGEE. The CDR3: CASSVERGTDNSPLHF. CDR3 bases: TGTGCCAGCAGCGTAGAGCGGGGGACGGATAATTCACCCCTCCACTTT. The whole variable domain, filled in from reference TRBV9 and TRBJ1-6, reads DSGVTQTPKHLITATGQRVTLRCSPRSGDLSVYWYQQSLDQGLQFLIQYYNGEERAKGNILERFSAQQFPDLHSELNLSSLELGDSALYFCASSVERGTDNSPLHFGNGTRLTVT.

The CDR3 DNA sequence: TGTGCCAGCAGCTTCACGACAGCTTCGAACACCGGGGAGCTGTTTTTT. Its translation is CASSFTTASNTGELFF. V gene TRBV5-8 combines with J gene TRBJ2-2; D may be TRBD1 (5 bases). The CDR3 loop spans 16 amino acids. Germline V lookup: CDR1 SGHTS, CDR2 YDEGEE. The V end was cut by 2 bases, the J end by 0 bases, with 11 bases between.

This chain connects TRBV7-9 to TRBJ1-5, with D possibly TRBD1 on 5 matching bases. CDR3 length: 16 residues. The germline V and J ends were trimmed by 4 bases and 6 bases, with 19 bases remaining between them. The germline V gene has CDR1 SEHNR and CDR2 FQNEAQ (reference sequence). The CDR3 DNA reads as TGTGCCAGCAGCTCGTCGGGACGGAGGGGAATTCAGCCCCAGCATTTT. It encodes CASSSSGRRGIQPQHF.

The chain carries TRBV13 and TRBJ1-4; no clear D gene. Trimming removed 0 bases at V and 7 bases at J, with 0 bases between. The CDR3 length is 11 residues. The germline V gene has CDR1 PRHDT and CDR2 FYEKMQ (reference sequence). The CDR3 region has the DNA TGTGCCAGCAGCTTAGGTGAAAAACTGTTTTTT. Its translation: CASSLGEKLFF.

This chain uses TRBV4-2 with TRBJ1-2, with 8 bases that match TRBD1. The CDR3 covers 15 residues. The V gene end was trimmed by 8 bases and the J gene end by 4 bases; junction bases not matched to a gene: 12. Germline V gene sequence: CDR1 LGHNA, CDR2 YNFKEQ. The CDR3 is CASGTPTGDGYGYTF. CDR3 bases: TGTGCCAGCGGCACCCCGACAGGGGATGGCTATGGCTACACCTTC.

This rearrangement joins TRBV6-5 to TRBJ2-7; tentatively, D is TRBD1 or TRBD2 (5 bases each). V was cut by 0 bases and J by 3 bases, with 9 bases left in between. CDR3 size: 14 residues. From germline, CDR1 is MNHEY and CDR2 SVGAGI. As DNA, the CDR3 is TGTGCCAGCAGTTACTCCGAGGGGAACTACGAGCAGTACTTC. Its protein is CASSYSEGNYEQYF.

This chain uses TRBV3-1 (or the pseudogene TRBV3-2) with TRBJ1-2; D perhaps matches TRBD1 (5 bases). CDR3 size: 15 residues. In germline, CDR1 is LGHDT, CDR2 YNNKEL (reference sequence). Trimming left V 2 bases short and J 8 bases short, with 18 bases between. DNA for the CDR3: TGTGCCAGCAGCCAATCTTACAGGCAGCCGCCAGGCTACACCTTC. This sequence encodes CASSQSYRQPPGYTF.

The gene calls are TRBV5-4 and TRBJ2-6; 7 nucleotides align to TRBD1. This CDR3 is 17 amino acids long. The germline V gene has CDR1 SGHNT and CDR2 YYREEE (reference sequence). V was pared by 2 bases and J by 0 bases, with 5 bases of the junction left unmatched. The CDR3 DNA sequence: TGTGCCAGCAGCTTAAACAGGGGAGCCTCTGGGGCCAACGTCCTGACTTTC. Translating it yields CASSLNRGASGANVLTF.

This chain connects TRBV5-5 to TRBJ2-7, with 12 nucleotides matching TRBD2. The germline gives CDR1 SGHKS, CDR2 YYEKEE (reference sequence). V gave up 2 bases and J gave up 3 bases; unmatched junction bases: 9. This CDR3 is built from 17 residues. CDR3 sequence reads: CASSLGLAGTINYEQYF. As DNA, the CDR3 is TGTGCCAGCAGCTTAGGACTAGCGGGGACTATAAACTACGAGCAGTACTTC.

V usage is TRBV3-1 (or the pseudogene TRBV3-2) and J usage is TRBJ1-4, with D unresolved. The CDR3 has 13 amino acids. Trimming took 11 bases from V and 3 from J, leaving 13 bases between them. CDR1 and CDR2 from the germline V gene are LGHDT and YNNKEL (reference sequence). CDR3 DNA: TGTGCCTGGAGGACCGCGTCTAATGAAAAACTGTTTTTT. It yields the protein CAWRTASNEKLFF.

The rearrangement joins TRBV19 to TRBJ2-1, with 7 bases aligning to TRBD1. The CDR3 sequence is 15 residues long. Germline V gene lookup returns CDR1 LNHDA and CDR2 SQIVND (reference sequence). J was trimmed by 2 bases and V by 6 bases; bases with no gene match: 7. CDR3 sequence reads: CASRDPGGPYNEQFF. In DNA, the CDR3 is TGTGCCAGTAGAGACCCAGGGGGACCCTACAATGAGCAGTTCTTC.

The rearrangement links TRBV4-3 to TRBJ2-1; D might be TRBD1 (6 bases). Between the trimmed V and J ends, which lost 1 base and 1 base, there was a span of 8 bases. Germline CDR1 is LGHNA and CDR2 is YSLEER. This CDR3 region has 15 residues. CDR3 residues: CASSQVRGSYNEQFF. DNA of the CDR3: TGCGCCAGCAGCCAAGTAAGGGGGTCCTACAATGAGCAGTTCTTC.

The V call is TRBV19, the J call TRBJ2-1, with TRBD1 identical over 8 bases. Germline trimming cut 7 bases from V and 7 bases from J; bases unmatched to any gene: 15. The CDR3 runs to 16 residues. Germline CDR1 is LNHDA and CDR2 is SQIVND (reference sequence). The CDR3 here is CASKVRGRQGMNEQFF. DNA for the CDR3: TGTGCCAGTAAGGTTCGAGGGAGACAGGGGATGAATGAGCAGTTCTTC.

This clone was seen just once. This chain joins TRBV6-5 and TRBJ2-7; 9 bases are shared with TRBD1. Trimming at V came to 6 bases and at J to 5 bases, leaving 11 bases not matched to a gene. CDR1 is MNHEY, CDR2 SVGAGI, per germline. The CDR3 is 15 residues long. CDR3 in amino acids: CASRSRDRDFDEQYF. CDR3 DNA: TGTGCCAGCAGGAGCCGGGACAGGGATTTTGACGAGCAGTACTTC.

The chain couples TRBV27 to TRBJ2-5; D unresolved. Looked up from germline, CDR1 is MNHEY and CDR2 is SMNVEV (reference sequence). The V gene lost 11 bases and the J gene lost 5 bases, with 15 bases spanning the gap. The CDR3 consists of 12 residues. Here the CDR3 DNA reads TGTGCCGCCCGCACCCCTGGGGAGACCCAGTACTTC. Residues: CAARTPGETQYF.

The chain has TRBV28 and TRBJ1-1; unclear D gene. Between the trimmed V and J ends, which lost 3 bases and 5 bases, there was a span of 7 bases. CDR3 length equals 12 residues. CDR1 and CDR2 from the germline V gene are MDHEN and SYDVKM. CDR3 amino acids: CASSFMGTEAFF. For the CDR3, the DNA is TGTGCCAGCAGTTTCATGGGGACTGAAGCTTTCTTT.